One and the same sample provided the 12 T cell receptor beta chains below, sequenced in a study of Ad26.COV2.S vaccination and SARS-CoV-2 variants (dated by TCRdb to about 2021). This sample's treatment or condition label indicates: 19 received Ad26.COV2.S at low or high dose, single or two shots; five or six received placebo; per-sample allocation not given. Repertoires of vaccine and placebo recipients were sequenced from samples collected on day 63 after the first injection. The library was produced with the immunoSEQ multiplex PCR assay. TCRdb took this table from immuneACCESS and kept in-frame rearrangements with V and J called. Such tables lack part of the clones; where checked against another copy, unresolved V genes explain under half of the gap, and the rest is unexplained. Within this sample are approximately 240,000 clones, with approximately 90% of them counted one time only. About 11% of the sample goes to the ten largest clones.

The sequencing used peripheral blood, collected in a trial of Ad26.COV2.S vaccine versus placebo. All receptors come from a person aged 18-60 years who received the Ad26.COV2.S COVID-19 vaccine or a placebo.

This clone came up once. The V gene is TRBV5-6, the J gene TRBJ1-5, with a possible D match to TRBD1 (6 bases). This CDR3 comprises 15 residues. V was trimmed by 4 bases and J by 2 bases, leaving 13 bases between them. CDR1 is SGHDT and CDR2 is YYEEEE in the germline V gene. In DNA form, the CDR3 reads TGTGCCAGCAGCGGCAGGGGAGTTGGCAATCAGCCCCAGCATTTT. Amino acid sequence: CASSGRGVGNQPQHF.

This clone was seen once. The chain couples TRBV6-4 to TRBJ2-2; 10 bases line up with TRBD2. With 3 bases clipped from V and 6 bases from J, the junction kept 4 bases outside the gene matches. The V gene's germline CDR1 is MRHNA and CDR2 SNTAGT. The CDR3 runs to 15 residues. The CDR3 sequence: CASSEGAGGPGELFF. The CDR3 coding sequence is TGTGCCAGCAGTGAAGGAGCGGGAGGGCCCGGGGAGCTGTTTTTT.

The chain carries TRBV21-1 and TRBJ1-5. TRBV21-1 is termed a pseudogene. CDR3 length equals 20 residues. CDR3 loop: CASSTHRRGRPGYSNQPQHF. CDR3 sequence (DNA): TGTGCCAGCAGCACCCACCGTCGTGGCAGGCCGGGGTATAGCAATCAGCCCCAGCATTTT.

The chain carries TRBV6-2 or TRBV6-3 and TRBJ2-7; no definite D call. Germline CDR1 MNHEY, CDR2 SVGEGT. Trimming cost V 0 bases and J 1 base, with 7 bases left between them. The CDR3 spans 14 residues. The chain's CDR3 is CASSYSSASYEQYF. The CDR3 region has the DNA TGTGCCAGCAGTTACTCCTCTGCATCCTACGAGCAGTACTTC.

The gene calls are TRBV9 and TRBJ2-1; 9 bases line up with TRBD1. This CDR3 has 15 residues. Germline V gene lookup returns CDR1 SGDLS and CDR2 YYNGEE. V gave up 0 bases and J gave up 5 bases; unmatched junction bases: 3. The CDR3 region is CASSVGWTGDNEQFF. In DNA, the CDR3 is TGTGCCAGCAGCGTAGGCTGGACAGGGGACAATGAGCAGTTCTTC.

Turning to this clone: Other nucleotide sequences from this sample produce the same CDR3. This sequence joins TRBV11-2 and TRBJ1-1; the D is unclear. CDR3 size: 13 residues. The ends were cut back, 1 base at V and 4 bases at J, with 7 bases in the middle. The germline V gene has CDR1 SGHAT and CDR2 FQNNGV. CDR3 sequence: CASSLAGGTEAFF. As DNA, the CDR3 is TGTGCCAGCAGCTTAGCGGGAGGCACTGAAGCTTTCTTT.

The chain joins TRBV7-9 to TRBJ1-2, with TRBD1 matching over 10 bases. Germline CDR1 and CDR2: SEHNR and FQNEAQ (reference sequence). Trimming removed 5 bases from V and 8 bases from J; junction bases left unmatched: 8. This CDR3 is 14 amino acids long. The CDR3 sequence: CASSLRQGAQGYTF. CDR3 bases: TGTGCCAGCAGCCTTCGACAGGGGGCGCAGGGCTACACCTTC.

The rearrangement joins TRBV4-1 to TRBJ2-5; weak D call: TRBD2 (5 bases). Between the trimmed V and J ends, which lost 0 bases and 14 bases, there was a span of 19 bases. The CDR3 length is 14 residues. CDR1 is MGHRA, CDR2 YSYEKL, per germline. The CDR3 DNA sequence: TGCGCCAGCAGCCAAGATCTTGGAGGTGCGTCTTTATACTTC. This gives the protein CASSQDLGGASLYF.

This chain connects TRBV7-2 to TRBJ1-3, with 8 bases that match TRBD1. Germline V CDR1 and CDR2: SGHTA, FQGNSA. V gave up 6 bases and J gave up 7 bases; unmatched junction bases: 5. The CDR3 is 13 residues long. The CDR3 loop is CASRGQVGNTIYF. The CDR3 DNA is TGTGCCAGCAGGGGACAGGTGGGGAACACCATATATTTT.

V usage is TRBV18 and J usage is TRBJ2-3; D may be TRBD2 (5 bases). Trimming left V 3 bases short and J 8 bases short, with 12 bases between. The CDR3 is 13 amino acids. CDR1 and CDR2 from the germline V gene are KGHSH and LQKENI. The CDR3: CASSPRDSRTQYF. In DNA, the CDR3 is TGTGCCAGCTCACCGAGGGATAGTCGTACGCAGTATTTT.

This chain uses TRBV6-6 with TRBJ1-5; the match to TRBD1 covers 8 bases. The V gene's germline CDR1 is MNHNY and CDR2 SVGAGI (reference sequence). V shed 5 bases and J 5 bases; nucleotides not matched to a gene: 11. The CDR3 contains 16 residues. CDR3 sequence reads: CASSPLPDRGDQPQHF. The CDR3, as DNA: TGTGCCAGCAGTCCCCTCCCCGACAGGGGAGATCAGCCCCAGCATTTT.

The chain combines TRBV10-3 with TRBJ2-2; a possible D gene is TRBD2 (5 bases). CDR3 length equals 15 residues. Per germline, CDR1 ENHRY and CDR2 SYGVKD. Trimming removed 11 bases at V and 5 bases at J, with 21 bases between. The CDR3 loop is CAVRDGLAATGELFF. The CDR3 nucleotides are TGTGCCGTACGAGATGGTCTAGCAGCAACCGGGGAGCTGTTTTTT.